Presented here are 20 T cell receptor beta chains from one specimen sequenced in a study of control samples from healthy donors and cancer patients. Only in-frame clones appear in the TCRdb table, and some are missing; sequencing was by immunoSEQ multiplex PCR. The repertoire holds approximately 150,000 clones, with 80% to 90% as singletons. Sequenced input: blood. The receptors derive from a young man in good health.

This clone was found once. The chain has TRBV11-1 and TRBJ2-5, with D unclear. Trimming stripped 2 bases from V and 2 bases from J, with 6 bases between. CDR1 and CDR2 (germline): SGHAT, FQDESV (reference sequence). This CDR3 is built from 13 residues. The CDR3 protein is CASSLSQQETQYF. The CDR3 DNA follows: TGTGCCAGCAGCTTAAGCCAGCAAGAGACCCAGTACTTC.

This clone was seen a handful of times. The rearrangement uses TRBV7-2 and TRBJ2-5; D is undetermined. The CDR3 is made up of 16 amino acids. V was shortened by 0 bases and J by 5 bases, with 16 bases between the two germline ends. The V gene's germline CDR1 is SGHTA and CDR2 FQGNSA. The CDR3 DNA reads TGTGCCAGCAGCTTAGCGGCTTTCCCGAACGCGGAGACCCAGTACTTC. This sequence encodes CASSLAAFPNAETQYF.

This chain links TRBV3-1 (or the pseudogene TRBV3-2) with TRBJ2-1; D is ambiguous. Germline V gene lookup returns CDR1 LGHDT and CDR2 YNNKEL (reference sequence). This CDR3 comprises 12 residues. The V end lost 1 base, the J end lost 8 bases, and 6 bases lay between the germline ends. CDR3 amino acids: CASSQGLDEQFF. CDR3 coding DNA: TGTGCCAGCAGCCAAGGCCTCGATGAGCAGTTCTTC.

In its sample, this clone was seen once. The chain is built from TRBV6-5 and TRBJ2-2, with D possibly being TRBD1 (5 bases). The V gene lost 5 bases and the J gene lost 3 bases, with 10 bases spanning the gap. The CDR3 sequence is 14 residues long. In germline, CDR1 is MNHEY, CDR2 SVGAGI. CDR3 sequence: CASSPTGDTGELFF. The CDR3 region has the DNA TGTGCCAGCAGTCCAACAGGCGACACCGGGGAGCTGTTTTTT.

Here the CDR3 reads CATSRDYGEGEGGYTF. The DNA of the CDR3 is TGTGCCACCAGCAGAGATTACGGGGAGGGCGAAGGTGGCTACACCTTC. The chain carries TRBV15 and TRBJ1-2; D not resolved. Trimming removed 0 bases from V and 7 bases from J, with 18 bases in between. Germline V gene data show CDR1 as LNHNV and CDR2 as YYDKDF (reference sequence). The CDR3 extends over 16 amino acids.

The rearrangement joins TRBV12-3 or TRBV12-4 to TRBJ2-3; D is undetermined. V lost 6 bases, J lost 2 bases, and 9 bases lay in between. The CDR3 contains 13 residues. CDR3 coding DNA: TGTGCCAGCAGATCCCGACTCACAGATACGCAGTATTTT. It codes for CASRSRLTDTQYF.

This chain uses TRBV5-1 with TRBJ2-2; D might be TRBD2 (5 bases). In germline, CDR1 is SGHRS, CDR2 YFSETQ. This CDR3 is 15 amino acids long. Between the trimmed V and J ends, which lost 2 bases and 3 bases, there was a span of 11 bases. The DNA for the CDR3 is TGCGCCAGCAGCTTACCAACCGGGGACACCGGGGAGCTGTTTTTT. It specifies CASSLPTGDTGELFF. Variable domain in full (rest from reference TRBV5-1 and TRBJ2-2): KAGVTQTPRYLIKTRGQQVTLSCSPISGHRSVSWYQQTPGQGLQFLFEYFSETQRNKGNFPGRFSGRQFSNSRSEMNVSTLELGDSALYLCASSLPTGDTGELFFGEGSRLTVL.

V and J are TRBV9 and TRBJ2-2; 7 positions agree with TRBD2. Trimming at V came to 0 bases and at J to 0 bases, leaving 2 bases not matched to a gene. The CDR3 length is 16 residues. In germline, CDR1 is SGDLS, CDR2 YYNGEE. The CDR3 protein is CASSVESGANTGELFF. The CDR3 DNA follows: TGTGCCAGCAGCGTAGAAAGCGGGGCGAACACCGGGGAGCTGTTTTTT.

This clone was seen just once. The chain joins TRBV11-3 to TRBJ2-2; D may correspond to TRBD1 or TRBD2 (6 bases each). The germline V gene has CDR1 SGHNT and CDR2 YENEEA. Trimming cost V 5 bases and J 2 bases, with 15 bases left between them. This CDR3 spans 16 amino acids. CDR3 sequence: CASSRGDLRNTGELFF. CDR3 DNA sequence: TGTGCCAGCAGCAGGGGGGACTTGCGAAACACCGGGGAGCTGTTTTTT.

V and J are TRBV6-2 or TRBV6-3 and TRBJ1-5, with TRBD1 identical over 11 bases. This CDR3 is 16 amino acids long. The ends lost 2 bases at V and 6 bases at J; junction bases unmatched: 6. Looked up from germline, CDR1 is MNHEY and CDR2 is SVGEGT. In DNA, the CDR3 is TGTGCCAGCAGTTACGAAGGACAGGGGGCGGGTCAGCCCCAGCATTTT. This codes for CASSYEGQGAGQPQHF.

The chain employs TRBV10-3 and TRBJ2-7; D is uncertain. In germline, CDR1 is ENHRY, CDR2 SYGVKD. V was trimmed by 2 bases and J by 2 bases, leaving 10 bases between them. CDR3 size: 14 residues. The CDR3 spells CAISEIGGAYEQYF. The DNA for the CDR3 is TGTGCCATCAGTGAGATTGGTGGAGCCTACGAGCAGTACTTC.

The rearrangement joins TRBV5-4 to TRBJ2-7; no definite D call. The CDR3 contains 14 residues. CDR1 SGHNT and CDR2 YYREEE come from the germline V gene (reference sequence). With 0 bases removed from V and 5 bases from J, the gap between germline ends came to 12 bases. The CDR3 region is CASSLDADSDEQYF. Here the CDR3 DNA reads TGTGCCAGCAGCTTGGATGCGGATTCTGACGAGCAGTACTTC.

This rearrangement joins TRBV25-1 to TRBJ2-7; 7 bases line up with TRBD2. Trimming at V came to 5 bases and at J to 3 bases, leaving 10 bases not matched to a gene. Looked up from germline, CDR1 is MGHDK and CDR2 is SYGVNS. The CDR3 length is 15 residues. For the CDR3, the DNA is TGTGCCAGCAGTCAGAGGGGAGGGGCGGACTACGAGCAGTACTTC. Encoded protein: CASSQRGGADYEQYF.

This clone was counted once. The chain joins TRBV5-1 to TRBJ1-2, with 8 bases lining up with TRBD1. Germline CDR1 and CDR2: SGHRS and YFSETQ. The CDR3 runs to 13 residues. The J segment lost 4 bases and the V segment lost 7 bases, leaving 6 bases of the junction unmatched. CDR3 nucleotides: TGCGCCAGCGGACAGGGTACTTCCTATGGCTACACCTTC. This translates into CASGQGTSYGYTF.

The chain joins TRBV18 to TRBJ2-5, with 8 bases identical to TRBD1. The V gene end was trimmed by 2 bases and the J gene end by 0 bases; junction bases not matched to a gene: 8. CDR1 and CDR2 from the germline V gene are KGHSH and LQKENI. This CDR3 region has 17 residues. CDR3 nucleotide sequence: TGTGCCAGCTCACCATTTAGACAGGGGAGGTACCAAGAGACCCAGTACTTC. Translated, it gives CASSPFRQGRYQETQYF.

V usage is TRBV6-5 and J usage is TRBJ2-5; D is possibly TRBD1 or TRBD2 (5 bases each). Deletions cut 8 bases from V and 1 base from J, with 17 bases between. This CDR3 region has 15 residues. Looked up from germline, CDR1 is MNHEY and CDR2 is SVGAGI. DNA for the CDR3: TGTGCCAGCGAAAGAACGGGACGGTCCCAAGAGACCCAGTACTTC. Translation: CASERTGRSQETQYF.

The V call is TRBV5-6, the J call TRBJ2-5; 9 positions agree with TRBD2. The CDR3 is 16 residues long. V lost 4 bases, J lost 6 bases, and 13 bases stayed unmatched. Germline V gene data show CDR1 as SGHDT and CDR2 as YYEEEE. CDR3 sequence: CASSAAAGGSWKTQYF. CDR3 bases: TGTGCCAGCAGCGCCGCGGCGGGGGGGAGTTGGAAGACCCAGTACTTC.

The chain recombines TRBV5-1 with TRBJ2-3; 8 bases fit TRBD1. Germline CDR1 is SGHRS and CDR2 is YFSETQ. V was clipped by 4 bases and J by 1 base; unmatched bases: 14. This CDR3 has 18 amino acids. Written as DNA, the CDR3 is TGCGCCAGCAGCAGAGCCGTTTCGACAGGGGCAGGCACAGATACGCAGTATTTT. Its protein product is CASSRAVSTGAGTDTQYF.

This sequence joins TRBV25-1 and TRBJ2-1; a possible D gene is TRBD2 (5 bases). The CDR3 totals 12 residues. The germline CDR1 and CDR2 sequences are MGHDK and SYGVNS. The ends were cut back, 6 bases at V and 8 bases at J, with 11 bases in the middle. CDR3 in DNA: TGTGCCAGCAGCTCCAAGAGGGATGAGCAGTTCTTC. Residues: CASSSKRDEQFF.

The chain recombines TRBV19 with TRBJ1-2; D may be TRBD1 (5 bases). The V end lost 5 bases, the J end lost 2 bases, and 24 bases lay between the germline ends. The CDR3 extends over 18 amino acids. Germline CDR1 and CDR2: LNHDA and SQIVND (reference sequence). The CDR3 nucleotides read TGTGCCAGTAGTCCAAGAGGCCGGCTTCGACAGATGAACTATGGCTACACCTTC. Its translation is CASSPRGRLRQMNYGYTF.